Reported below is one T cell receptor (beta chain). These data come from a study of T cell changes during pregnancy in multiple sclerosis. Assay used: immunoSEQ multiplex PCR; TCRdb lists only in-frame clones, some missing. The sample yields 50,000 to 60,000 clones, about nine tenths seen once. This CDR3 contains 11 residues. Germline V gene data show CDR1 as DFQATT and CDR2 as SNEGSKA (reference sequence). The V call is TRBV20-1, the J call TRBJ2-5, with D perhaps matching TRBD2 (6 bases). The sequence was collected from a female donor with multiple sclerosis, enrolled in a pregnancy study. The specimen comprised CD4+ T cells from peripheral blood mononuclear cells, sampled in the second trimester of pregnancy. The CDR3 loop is CRLPGEETQYF. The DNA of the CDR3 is TGCAGGTTACCGGGAGAAGAGACCCAGTACTTC.